This T cell receptor beta chain comes out of a study of blood T cells in healthy people across ages. Study-wide findings and caveats: Diversity estimates from one million T cells were considered underestimates.

V lost 1 base and J 6 bases, leaving 9 bases between the germline ends. CDR3 size: 12 residues. Germline CDR1 is DFQATT and CDR2 is SNEGSKA (reference sequence). As to this clonotype: The target antigen is unknown.

Alongside a J-beta primer mix, a sample-barcoded 5' primer served in a second PCR lasting roughly 7 to 11 cycles. TCRdb re-analysed the 5' RACE reads in MiXCR, keeping a single row per CDR3 protein. This sample has almost 550,000 distinct CDR3 sequences, with 24% found just once. This same sample was also taken into another study, of T cells of mothers and their children. From that report: All donors were healthy and Caucasian; they were a few mothers and their six children. Overlap in related mother-child pairs always slightly exceeded unrelated pairs, never significantly.

The sequencing input was blood. The V call is TRBV20-1, the J call TRBJ1-1, with D uncertain. The sequence was collected from a boy between 10 and 17 years old in good health. The CDR3 here is CSARAREAEAFF. CDR3 sequence (DNA): TGCAGTGCTAGAGCTCGGGAAGCTGAAGCTTTCTTT.